This passage covers 20 T cell receptor beta chains from one sample sequenced in a study of Tregs in tolerant kidney transplant recipients. Data came from immunoSEQ multiplex PCR; TCRdb stores just in-frame clones and leaves some out. This sample contains some 30,000 clones. Recipients received nonmyeloablative bone marrow transplants from related graft donors, with transient mixed chimerism. This material consisted of CD4+ T cells from blood (PBMCs), taken 24 months after the transplant. The source of these receptors is a human patient who received a combined kidney and bone marrow transplant. Some T cells may be graft donor cells.

In the case of this clone: The read gets to within 3 residues of the CDR3 end, and the germline J gene fills in the rest. The rearrangement joins TRBV7-2 to TRBJ1-4, with TRBD1 as a possible D gene (5 bases). V gave up 6 bases and J gave up 1 base, with 6 bases separating them. This CDR3 has 13 residues. CDR1 is SGHTA and CDR2 is FQGNSA in the germline V gene. CDR3 DNA (partial): TGTGCCAGCAGGCAGGGAACTAATGAAAAA. This codes for CASRQGTNEK. The CDR3 as a whole reads CASRQGTNEKLFF.

CDR3 amino acids: CASSERDSGNEKLFF. Incomplete CDR3 DNA: TGTGCCAGCAGTGAGCGGGACTCGGGAAATGAAAAA. V is TRBV6-1 and J is TRBJ1-4, with a weak D call TRBD1 (5 bases). The CDR3 is cut off 3 residues early in the read; its end comes from the germline J gene. The CDR3 spans 15 residues. V lost 3 bases, J lost 5 bases, and 13 bases lay in between. Germline CDR1 reads MNHNS; CDR2 reads SASEGT.

Concerning this clone itself: The sequenced fragment ends 3 residues before the CDR3 boundary, so the rest is inferred from the germline J gene. The chain couples TRBV14 to TRBJ1-4; the match to TRBD1 covers 9 bases. The V segment lost 2 bases and the J segment 8 bases; nucleotides outside the gene matches: 6. The CDR3 is made up of 15 amino acids. The germline V gene encodes CDR1 SGHDN and CDR2 FVKESK. Incomplete CDR3 DNA: TGTGCCAGCAGCCAAAAACAGGGGGCCGGGGAAAAA. Amino acid sequence: CASSQKQGAGEK. The whole CDR3 is CASSQKQGAGEKLFF.

As concerns this clone: The CDR3 end lies 3 residues beyond the end of the read and is filled in from the germline J gene. The genes are TRBV20-1 and TRBJ1-1; 11 nucleotides match TRBD1. CDR1 and CDR2 from the germline V gene are DFQATT and SNEGSKA (reference sequence). The CDR3 extends over 13 amino acids. CDR3 region: CSAREDRGQEAFF. The covered CDR3 bases are TGCAGTGCTAGAGAGGACAGGGGGCAAGAA.

A remark on this clone: Read sequence stops 3 residues before the CDR3 end, and the germline J gene provides the missing end. This chain links TRBV7-9 with TRBJ2-2; D might be TRBD1 (5 bases). Trimming cost V 5 bases and J 1 base, with 8 bases left between them. In germline, CDR1 is SEHNR, CDR2 FQNEAQ (reference sequence). This CDR3 comprises 14 residues. The covered CDR3 bases are TGTGCCAGCAGCCAGACAGTGAACACCGGGGAG. Translation gives CASSQTVNTGE. Given in full, the CDR3 is CASSQTVNTGELFF.

Regarding this clone: The read stops 3 residues short of the end of the CDR3; the missing end is completed from the germline J gene. The V and J genes are TRBV11-2 and TRBJ2-7, with a tentative D call TRBD1 (6 bases). V dropped 5 bases and J dropped 2 bases, with 13 bases sitting between them. This CDR3 spans 14 amino acids. CDR1 SGHAT and CDR2 FQNNGV come from the germline V gene. The CDR3 bases that were read are TGTGCCAGCAGCCCACAGGGAATCCCCTACGAG. Amino acids: CASSPQGIPYE. Given in full, the CDR3 is CASSPQGIPYEQYF.

As to this clone: The read ends 3 residues before the CDR3 terminus; that terminus is restored from the germline J gene. V gene TRBV19 combines with J gene TRBJ2-3, with 8 positions matching TRBD2. J was trimmed by 5 bases and V by 0 bases; bases with no gene match: 7. CDR3 size: 16 residues. From germline, CDR1 is LNHDA and CDR2 SQIVND (reference sequence). Incomplete CDR3 DNA: TGTGCCAGTAGTATAGAAAGCGGGAGACTGCGAGATACG. Amino acid sequence: CASSIESGRLRDT. The full CDR3 sequence reads CASSIESGRLRDTQYF.

Points on this clone: The read falls 3 residues short of the CDR3 end, and the missing part is taken from the germline J gene. The chain carries TRBV4-1 and TRBJ1-4; D is perhaps TRBD1 (5 bases). The germline V gene encodes CDR1 MGHRA and CDR2 YSYEKL. This CDR3 region has 14 residues. V was shortened by 2 bases and J by 8 bases, with 12 bases between the two germline ends. The DNA read from the CDR3 is TGCGCCAGCAGCCAACCCCGGGGGGGGGAAAAA. Protein sequence: CASSQPRGGEK. The full CDR3 is CASSQPRGGEKLFF.

Concerning this clone: The read halts 3 residues ahead of the CDR3 end, with the missing end drawn from the germline J gene. The rearrangement links TRBV7-3 to TRBJ2-1; no reliable D call. Trimming took 4 bases from V and 9 from J, leaving 13 bases between them. The CDR3 spans 13 residues. Germline CDR1 is SGHTA and CDR2 is FQGTGA. The covered CDR3 bases are TGTGCCAGCAGCTATAGCCAAATCTCTGAG. This translates into CASSYSQISE. The whole CDR3 sequence is CASSYSQISEQFF.

Comment on this clone: The read halts 3 residues ahead of the CDR3 end, with the missing end drawn from the germline J gene. The chain has TRBV6-4 and TRBJ2-1; the D gene is possibly TRBD2 (7 bases). The germline gives CDR1 MRHNA, CDR2 SNTAGT. V lost 1 base, J lost 7 bases, and 14 bases lay in between. The CDR3 extends over 15 amino acids. CDR3 DNA (partial): TGTGCCAGCAGTGACTTGGGGGCGGGAGTGAATGAG. This translates into CASSDLGAGVNE. The full CDR3 protein is CASSDLGAGVNEQFF.

Notes on this clone: The CDR3 end is not reached by the read, which stops 3 residues before it; the germline J gene fills it in. The V and J genes are TRBV6-1 and TRBJ2-5; D is possibly TRBD2 (7 bases). The germline CDR1 and CDR2 sequences are MNHNS and SASEGT. This CDR3 has 15 amino acids. The V gene lost 1 base and the J gene lost 5 bases, with 14 bases spanning the gap. The part of the CDR3 DNA that was read is TGTGCCAGCAGTGAAGTCGGCAGGGGAGGGGAGACC. Protein product: CASSEVGRGGET. The full CDR3 sequence reads CASSEVGRGGETQYF.

On this clone: The sequenced fragment ends 3 residues before the CDR3 boundary, so the rest is inferred from the germline J gene. The chain employs TRBV2 and TRBJ2-1; 8 bases match TRBD1. Germline V gene lookup returns CDR1 SNHLY and CDR2 FYNNEI. CDR3 length: 13 amino acids. Trimming cost V 4 bases and J 9 bases; bases outside gene matches: 5. The CDR3: CASSGQGAVEQFF. CDR3 DNA, as far as it was read: TGTGCCAGCAGTGGGCAGGGGGCGGTTGAG.

Regarding this clone: The read stops 3 residues short of the end of the CDR3; the missing end is completed from the germline J gene. The chain couples TRBV4-2 to TRBJ2-2, with D possibly TRBD1 on 5 matching bases. This CDR3 region has 14 residues. Germline V CDR1 and CDR2: LGHNA, YNFKEQ. With 3 bases removed from V and 7 bases from J, the gap between germline ends came to 12 bases. The CDR3 DNA, read in part, is TGTGCCAGCAGCCAGAAGACAGTCGGCGGGGAG. It is translated as CASSQKTVGGE. In full, the CDR3 reads CASSQKTVGGELFF.

CDR3 loop: CASSPPGLAGGNEQYF. The covered CDR3 bases are TGTGCCAGTAGTCCCCCCGGACTAGCGGGAGGGAACGAG. This chain connects TRBV19 to TRBJ2-7; 15 bases align to TRBD2. The read ends 3 residues early relative to the CDR3; the germline J gene fills the gap. J was trimmed by 5 bases and V by 5 bases; bases with no gene match: 7. This CDR3 contains 16 residues. Germline V CDR1 and CDR2: LNHDA, SQIVND (reference sequence).

Regarding this clone: The CDR3 is cut off 3 residues early in the read; its end comes from the germline J gene. The chain links TRBV29-1 to TRBJ1-1; no definite D call. CDR3 size: 12 residues. CDR1 SQVTM and CDR2 ANQGSEA come from the germline V gene. V gave up 4 bases and J gave up 1 base, with 7 bases separating them. The part of the CDR3 DNA that was read is TGCAGCGTTGGAGCCGCGAACACTGAA. This sequence encodes CSVGAANTE. The full CDR3 reads CSVGAANTEAFF.

Note on this clone: The read halts 3 residues ahead of the CDR3 end, with the missing end drawn from the germline J gene. V is TRBV7-8 and J is TRBJ2-5; 7 nucleotides agree with TRBD1. Germline V gene sequence: CDR1 SGHVS, CDR2 FQNEAQ. V lost 5 bases, J lost 2 bases, and 11 bases stayed unmatched. There are 16 residues in the CDR3. CDR3 DNA, as far as it was read: TGTGCCAGCAGCCCACTGACAGGGTCCGCTCAAGAGACC. Translating gives CASSPLTGSAQET. In full, the CDR3 reads CASSPLTGSAQETQYF.

A remark on this clone: The CDR3 end is not reached by the read, which stops 3 residues before it; the germline J gene fills it in. This chain uses TRBV30 with TRBJ2-7; D gene uncertain. The CDR3 is 14 amino acids. Trimming took 1 base from V and 2 from J, leaving 12 bases between them. Germline values: CDR1 GTSNPN, CDR2 SVGIG (reference sequence). The CDR3 region is CAWSEGPLAYEQYF. CDR3 bases read: TGTGCCTGGAGTGAAGGCCCGCTAGCCTACGAG.

To note about this clone: The read gets to within 3 residues of the CDR3 end, and the germline J gene fills in the rest. The chain has TRBV10-3 and TRBJ1-2; 9 nucleotides agree with TRBD1. The CDR3 has 15 amino acids. Germline CDR1 ENHRY, CDR2 SYGVKD. The DNA read from the CDR3 is TGTGCCATCAGTGAAAGGGACAGGGATGTTAGGAGC. This codes for CAISERDRDVRS. The whole CDR3 sequence reads CAISERDRDVRSYTF.

With regard to this clone: The sequence runs out 3 residues before the end of the CDR3; the remainder is reconstructed from the germline J gene. This chain links TRBV5-4 with TRBJ2-5; a possible D gene is TRBD1 (6 bases). V lost 4 bases, J lost 5 bases, and 15 bases lay in between. CDR3 size: 14 residues. Germline loops: CDR1 SGHNT, CDR2 YYREEE (reference sequence). The covered CDR3 bases are TGTGCCAGCAGCGCTAGGGGGAGTACGGAGACC. This translates into CASSARGSTET. The whole CDR3 reads CASSARGSTETQYF.

A word on this clone: The read gets to within 3 residues of the CDR3 end, and the germline J gene fills in the rest. This chain uses TRBV19 with TRBJ1-5; D remains unclear. V was trimmed by 5 bases and J by 2 bases, leaving 10 bases between them. The CDR3 extends over 14 amino acids. Germline V CDR1 and CDR2: LNHDA, SQIVND (reference sequence). The sequenced part of the CDR3 DNA is TGTGCCAGTAGTCTCCTTTCGGGCAATCAGCCC. It encodes CASSLLSGNQP. The whole CDR3 protein is CASSLLSGNQPQHF.